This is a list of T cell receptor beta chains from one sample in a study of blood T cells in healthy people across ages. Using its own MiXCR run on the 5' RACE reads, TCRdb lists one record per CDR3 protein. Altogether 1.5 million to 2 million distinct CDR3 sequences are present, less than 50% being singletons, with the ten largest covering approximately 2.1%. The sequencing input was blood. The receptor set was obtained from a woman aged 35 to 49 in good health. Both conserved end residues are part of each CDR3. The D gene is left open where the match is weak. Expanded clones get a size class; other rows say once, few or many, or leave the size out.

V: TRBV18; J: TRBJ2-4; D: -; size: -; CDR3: CASSPDSDRKNIQYF; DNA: TGTGCCAGCTCACCGGACTCGGACAGAAAAAACATTCAGTACTTC
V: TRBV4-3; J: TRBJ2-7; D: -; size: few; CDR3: CASSQEGVRSSYEQYF; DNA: TGCGCCAGCAGCCAAGAAGGGGTTAGGAGCTCCTACGAGCAGTACTTC
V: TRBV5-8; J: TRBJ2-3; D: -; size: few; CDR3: CASATAGSTDTQYF; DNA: TGTGCCAGCGCCACCGCAGGGAGCACAGATACGCAGTATTTT
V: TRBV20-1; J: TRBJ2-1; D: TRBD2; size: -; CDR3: CSARESLAGGATIRNEQFF; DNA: TGCAGTGCTAGAGAATCGCTCGCGGGGGGGGCAACCATTCGCAATGAGCAGTTCTTC
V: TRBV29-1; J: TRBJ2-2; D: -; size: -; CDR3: CSGGTAGELFF; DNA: TGCAGCGGCGGGACAGCCGGGGAGCTGTTTTTT
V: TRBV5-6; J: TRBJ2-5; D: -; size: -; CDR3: CASTIGQFGETQYF; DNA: TGTGCCAGCACCATTGGGCAATTCGGAGAGACCCAGTACTTC
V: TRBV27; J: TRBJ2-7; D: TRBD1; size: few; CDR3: CASRGTGTGEYEQYF; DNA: TGTGCCAGCAGGGGTACCGGGACAGGGGAATACGAGCAGTACTTC
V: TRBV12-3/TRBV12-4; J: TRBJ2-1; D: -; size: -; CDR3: CAGSFLVAYNEQFF; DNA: TGTGCCGGCAGTTTTCTGGTAGCTTACAATGAGCAGTTCTTC
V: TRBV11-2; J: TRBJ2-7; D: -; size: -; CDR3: CASSFSVYEQYF; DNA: TGTGCCAGCAGCTTCTCCGTGTACGAGCAGTACTTC
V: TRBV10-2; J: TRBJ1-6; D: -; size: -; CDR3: CASRKDHSPLHF; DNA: TGCGCCAGCAGGAAGGATCATTCACCCCTCCACTTT
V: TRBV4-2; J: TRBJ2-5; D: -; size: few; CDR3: CASSQAPGDPKETQYF; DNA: TGTGCCAGCAGCCAAGCCCCGGGAGATCCAAAAGAGACCCAGTACTTC
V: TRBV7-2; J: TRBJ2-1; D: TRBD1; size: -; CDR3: CASSPWGRGRDERFF; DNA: TGTGCCAGCAGCCCCTGGGGCAGGGGGCGTGATGAGCGGTTCTTC
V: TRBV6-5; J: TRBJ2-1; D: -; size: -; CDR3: CASSYSRTNEQFF; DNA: TGTGCCAGCAGTTACTCGCGTACAAATGAGCAGTTCTTC
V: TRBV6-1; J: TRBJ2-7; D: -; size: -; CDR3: CASGAGAHYEQYF; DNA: TGTGCCAGCGGCGCCGGGGCCCACTACGAGCAGTACTTC
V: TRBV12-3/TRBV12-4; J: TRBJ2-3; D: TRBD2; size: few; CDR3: CASSLRLAGLNLADTQYF; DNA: TGTGCCAGCAGTTTACGACTAGCGGGGTTAAATCTCGCAGATACGCAGTATTTT
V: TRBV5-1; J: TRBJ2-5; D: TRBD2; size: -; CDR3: CASSLGASGGDQETQYF; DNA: TGCGCCAGCAGCTTGGGGGCTAGCGGGGGGGACCAAGAGACCCAGTACTTC
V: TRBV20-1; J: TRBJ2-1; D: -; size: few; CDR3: CSAPSKGESSYNEQFF; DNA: TGCAGTGCCCCATCGAAGGGTGAGAGCTCCTACAATGAGCAGTTCTTC
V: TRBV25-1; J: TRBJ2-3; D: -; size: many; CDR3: CASSDQGSQYF; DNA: TGTGCCAGCAGTGACCAGGGGTCGCAGTATTTT
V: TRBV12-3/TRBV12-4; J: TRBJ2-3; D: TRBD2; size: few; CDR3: CASSKLAVRPGTQYF; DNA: TGTGCCAGCAGCAAACTAGCGGTCCGACCCGGTACGCAGTATTTT
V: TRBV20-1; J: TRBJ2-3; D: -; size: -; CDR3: CSARGADGDTQYF; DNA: TGCAGTGCTAGAGGAGCGGACGGTGATACGCAGTATTTT
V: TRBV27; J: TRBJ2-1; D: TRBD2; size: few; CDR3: CASILAGSNEQFF; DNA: TGTGCCAGCATCCTAGCGGGTTCCAATGAGCAGTTCTTC
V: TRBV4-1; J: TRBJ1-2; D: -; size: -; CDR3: CASSQDSTPGGYTF; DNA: TGCGCCAGCAGCCAAGATTCAACCCCCGGTGGCTACACCTTC
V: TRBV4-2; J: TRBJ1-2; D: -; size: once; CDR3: CASSQEEGAPTNYGYTF; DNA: TGTGCCAGCAGCCAAGAGGAAGGGGCCCCAACTAACTATGGCTACACCTTC
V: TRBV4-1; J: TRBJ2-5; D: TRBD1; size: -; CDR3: CASSLGAGTGKETQYF; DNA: TGCGCCAGCAGCCTGGGGGCAGGGACAGGGAAAGAGACCCAGTACTTC
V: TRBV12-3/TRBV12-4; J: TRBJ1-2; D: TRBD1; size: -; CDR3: CASSPRTGQGDGYTF; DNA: TGTGCCAGCAGTCCCCGGACAGGGCAAGGGGATGGCTACACCTTC
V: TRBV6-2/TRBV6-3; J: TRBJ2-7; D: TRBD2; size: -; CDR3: CASSYSGLADYEQYF; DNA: TGTGCCAGCAGTTACTCGGGACTAGCGGACTACGAGCAGTACTTC
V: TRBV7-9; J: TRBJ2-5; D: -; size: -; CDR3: CASSLDRPQGTQYF; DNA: TGTGCCAGCAGCTTAGATCGACCCCAAGGGACCCAGTACTTC
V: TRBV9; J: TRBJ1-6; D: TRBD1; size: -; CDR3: CASSVGTGENSPLHF; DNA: TGTGCCAGCAGCGTAGGGACAGGGGAAAATTCACCCCTCCACTTT
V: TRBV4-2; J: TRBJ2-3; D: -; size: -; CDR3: CVSSQAEGGVTDTQYF; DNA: TGTGTCAGCAGCCAAGCGGAAGGGGGGGTAACAGATACGCAGTATTTT
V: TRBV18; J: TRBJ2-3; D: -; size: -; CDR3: CASSPATSDTQYF; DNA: TGTGCCAGCTCACCAGCGACCTCAGATACGCAGTATTTT
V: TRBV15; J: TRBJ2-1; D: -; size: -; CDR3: CATSSTTTKRGWAYNEQFF; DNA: TGTGCCACCAGCAGCACGACGACTAAACGGGGGTGGGCGTACAATGAGCAGTTCTTC
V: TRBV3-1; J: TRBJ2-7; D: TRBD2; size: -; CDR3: CASSQGRTSEGQYF; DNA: TGTGCCAGCAGCCAAGGGAGGACTAGCGAAGGGCAGTACTTC
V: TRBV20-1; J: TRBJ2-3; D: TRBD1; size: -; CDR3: CSARTGSSTDTQYF; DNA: TGCAGTGCCAGGACAGGCTCAAGCACAGATACGCAGTATTTT
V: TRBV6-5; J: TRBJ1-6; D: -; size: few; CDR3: CASSDRSSPLHF; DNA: TGTGCCAGCAGTGACAGGTCTTCACCCCTCCACTTT
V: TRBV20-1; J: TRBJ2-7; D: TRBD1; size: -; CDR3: CSASLDRLGEQYF; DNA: TGCAGTGCTTCCCTGGACAGGCTCGGTGAGCAGTACTTC